This T cell receptor (beta chain) derives from a study of cytomegalovirus exposure and HLA in healthy donors. PCR primers comprised 60 Vbeta and 13 Jbeta primers. As originally analysed: Among the unique TCR beta chains that a later analysis counted, around 72 million in all, 10 million to 13 million were shared. Sequencing was performed with immunoSEQ multiplex PCR; in TCRdb, only in-frame clones are kept and a portion is missing. V and J calls and clone size are copied from that table; D and trimming were computed from the DNA. In the table there are about 86,000 clones, around 75% of which are singletons. Regarding this clone: Its target is not known.

The CDR3 length is 17 residues. Germline V gene data show CDR1 as SEHNR and CDR2 as FQNEAQ (reference sequence). V was pared by 2 bases and J by 8 bases, with 10 bases of the junction left unmatched. The study's findings and limits: The authors judged a highly shared variant cluster likely a sequencing artifact. Within an earlier analysis, most TCR beta V segments proved productive either about 90% or about 30% of the time.

This TCR was recovered from a woman between 40 and 50 years old in good health and CMV-seropositive. The sequenced sample consisted of PBMCs. V usage is TRBV7-9 and J usage is TRBJ1-6; 9 nucleotides align to TRBD1. The CDR3 loop is CASSLNLIQGADSPLHF. The CDR3, as DNA: TGTGCCAGCAGCTTAAACCTGATACAGGGGGCGGATTCACCCCTCCACTTT. Full variable domain (rest looked up from reference TRBV7-9 and TRBJ1-6): DTGVSQNPRHKITKRGQNVTFRCDPISEHNRLYWYRQTLGQGPEFLTYFQNEAQLEKSRLLSDRFSAERPKGSFSTLEIQRTEQGDSAMYLCASSLNLIQGADSPLHFGNGTRLTVT.